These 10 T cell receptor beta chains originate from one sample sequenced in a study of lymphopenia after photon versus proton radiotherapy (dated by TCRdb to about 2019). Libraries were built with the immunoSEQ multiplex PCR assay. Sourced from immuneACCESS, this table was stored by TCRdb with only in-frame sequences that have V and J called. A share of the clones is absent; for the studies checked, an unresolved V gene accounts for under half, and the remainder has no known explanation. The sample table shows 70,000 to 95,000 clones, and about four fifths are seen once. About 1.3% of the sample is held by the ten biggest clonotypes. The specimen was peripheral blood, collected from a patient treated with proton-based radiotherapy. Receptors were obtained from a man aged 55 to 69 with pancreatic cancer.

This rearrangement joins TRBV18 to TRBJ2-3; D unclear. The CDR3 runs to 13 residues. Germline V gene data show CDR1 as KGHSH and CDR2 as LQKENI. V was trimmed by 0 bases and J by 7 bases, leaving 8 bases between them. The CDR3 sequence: CASSPPLVNTQYF. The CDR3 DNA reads TGTGCCAGCTCACCACCCTTGGTGAATACGCAGTATTTT.

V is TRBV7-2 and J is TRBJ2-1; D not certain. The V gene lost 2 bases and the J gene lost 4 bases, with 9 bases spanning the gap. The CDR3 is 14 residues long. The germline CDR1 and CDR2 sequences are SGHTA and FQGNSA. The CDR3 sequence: CASSLNRVYNEQFF. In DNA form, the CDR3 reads TGTGCCAGCAGCTTAAACAGAGTATACAATGAGCAGTTCTTC.

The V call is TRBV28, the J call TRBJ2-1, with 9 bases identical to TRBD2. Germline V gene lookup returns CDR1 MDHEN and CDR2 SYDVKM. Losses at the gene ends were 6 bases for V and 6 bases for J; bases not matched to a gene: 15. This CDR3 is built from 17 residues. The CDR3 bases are TGTGCCAGCAGCCCGATTTTTTTAGCGGGAGCCCGCAATGAGCAGTTCTTC. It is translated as CASSPIFLAGARNEQFF. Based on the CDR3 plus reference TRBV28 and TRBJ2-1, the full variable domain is DVKVTQSSRYLVKRTGEKVFLECVQDMDHENMFWYRQDPGLGLRLIYFSYDVKMKEKGDIPEGYSVSREKKERFSLILESASTNQTSMYLCASSPIFLAGARNEQFFGPGTRLTVL.

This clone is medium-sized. CDR3 sequence: CASSYSGREAFF. The CDR3 DNA is TGTGCCAGCAGTTACTCGGGAAGGGAAGCTTTCTTT. This chain joins TRBV6-5 and TRBJ1-1; D is undetermined. Germline CDR1 reads MNHEY; CDR2 reads SVGAGI. The V end lost 0 bases, the J end lost 8 bases, and 7 bases lay between the germline ends. The CDR3 spans 12 residues.

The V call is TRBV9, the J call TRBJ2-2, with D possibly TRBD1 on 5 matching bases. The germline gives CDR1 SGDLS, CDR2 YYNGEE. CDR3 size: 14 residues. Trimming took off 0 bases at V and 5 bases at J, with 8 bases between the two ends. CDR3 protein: CASSVAGATGELFF. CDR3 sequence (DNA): TGTGCCAGCAGCGTAGCTGGGGCGACCGGGGAGCTGTTTTTT.

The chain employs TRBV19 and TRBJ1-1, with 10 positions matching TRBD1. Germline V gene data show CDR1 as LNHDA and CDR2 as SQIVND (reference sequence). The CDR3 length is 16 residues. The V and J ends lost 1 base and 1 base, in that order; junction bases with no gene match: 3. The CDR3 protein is CASSIGQGAQNTEAFF. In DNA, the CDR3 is TGTGCCAGTAGTATAGGACAGGGGGCTCAGAACACTGAAGCTTTCTTT.

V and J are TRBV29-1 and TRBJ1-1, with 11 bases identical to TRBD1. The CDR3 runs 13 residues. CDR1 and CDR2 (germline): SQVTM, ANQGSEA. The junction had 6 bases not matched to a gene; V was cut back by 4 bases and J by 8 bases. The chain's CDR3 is CSVGGTGGLEAFF. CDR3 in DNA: TGCAGCGTTGGGGGGACAGGGGGTTTAGAAGCTTTCTTT.

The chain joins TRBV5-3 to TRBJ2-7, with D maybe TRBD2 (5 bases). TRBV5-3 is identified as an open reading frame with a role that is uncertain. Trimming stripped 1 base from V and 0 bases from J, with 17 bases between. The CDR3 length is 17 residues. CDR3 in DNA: TGTGCCAGAAGCTTGAATTTGGGCGGGTTGAGCTCCTACGAGCAGTACTTC. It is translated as CARSLNLGGLSSYEQYF.

The CDR3 DNA reads as TGTGCCAGCAGCTTCTTAGCGGGAGGTCTCGGGGACGAGCAGTACTTC. Amino acids: CASSFLAGGLGDEQYF. The rearrangement joins TRBV7-8 to TRBJ2-7; 10 nucleotides agree with TRBD2. Trimming removed 3 bases from V and 5 bases from J; junction bases left unmatched: 10. From germline, CDR1 is SGHVS and CDR2 FQNEAQ. The CDR3 is 16 residues long.

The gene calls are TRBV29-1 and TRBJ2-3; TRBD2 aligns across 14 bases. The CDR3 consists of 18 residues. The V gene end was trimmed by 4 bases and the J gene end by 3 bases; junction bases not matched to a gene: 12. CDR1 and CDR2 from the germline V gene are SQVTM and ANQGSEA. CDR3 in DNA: TGCAGCGTTGTTAGTCCCTTGGGGACTAGCGGGAGAACAGATACGCAGTATTTT. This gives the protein CSVVSPLGTSGRTDTQYF.